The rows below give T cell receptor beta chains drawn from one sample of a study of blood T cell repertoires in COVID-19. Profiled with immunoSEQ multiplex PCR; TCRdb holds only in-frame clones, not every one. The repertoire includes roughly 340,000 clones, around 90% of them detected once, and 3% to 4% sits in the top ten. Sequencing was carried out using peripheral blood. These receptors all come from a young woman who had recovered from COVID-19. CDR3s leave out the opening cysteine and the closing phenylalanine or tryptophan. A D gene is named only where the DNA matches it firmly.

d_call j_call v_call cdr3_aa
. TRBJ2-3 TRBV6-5 ASRGTGTDTQY
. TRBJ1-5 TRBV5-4 ASSRERGFSNQPQH
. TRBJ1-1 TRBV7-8 ASSWIQGNTEAF
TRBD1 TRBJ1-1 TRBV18 ASSPPRQGVTEAF
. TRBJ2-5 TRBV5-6 ASSLGQPQETQY
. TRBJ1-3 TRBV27 ASRGGGAGNTIY
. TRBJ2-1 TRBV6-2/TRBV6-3 ASSLPGEQF
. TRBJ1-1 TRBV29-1 SDGRTEAF
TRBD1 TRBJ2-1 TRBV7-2 ASSTRRDRGYNEQF
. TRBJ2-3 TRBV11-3 ASSLEASGRQY
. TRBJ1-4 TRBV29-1 SVERVGSNEKLF
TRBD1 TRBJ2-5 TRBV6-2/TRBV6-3 ASSSGTGGPVGTQY
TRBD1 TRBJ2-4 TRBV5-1 ASSLGQGARNIQY
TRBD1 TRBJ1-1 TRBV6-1 ASSVGQITISNTEAF
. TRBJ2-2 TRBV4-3 ASSPFTGELF
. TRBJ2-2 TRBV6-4 ASSTQEGAGELF
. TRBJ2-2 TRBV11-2 ASSEGVTGELF
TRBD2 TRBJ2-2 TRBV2 ASRGLAGTNTGELF
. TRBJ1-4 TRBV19 ASSIDRVFEKLF
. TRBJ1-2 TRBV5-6 ASSTGTSYGYT
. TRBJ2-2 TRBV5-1 ASSPKRGTPGTGELF
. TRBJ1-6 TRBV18 ASSPRTGGNNSPLH
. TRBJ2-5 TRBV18 ASSPLGTQETQY
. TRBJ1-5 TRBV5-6 ASSLSTVHQPQH
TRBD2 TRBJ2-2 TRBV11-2 ASSYLSGRDTGELF
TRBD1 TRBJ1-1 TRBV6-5 ASSFSGGYTEAF
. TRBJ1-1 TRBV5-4 ASSSPTGNTEAF
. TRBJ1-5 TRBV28 ASRRSARNQPQH
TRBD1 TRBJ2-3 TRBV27 ASSLSFPTGGRTDTQY